Listed here are 4 T cell receptor beta chains from one sample, sequenced in a study of CD8 T cells in Susac syndrome (dated by TCRdb to about 2019). The method was the immunoSEQ multiplex PCR assay. RNA was extracted using the RNeasy kit, and about 0.45 to 1 microgram was reverse transcribed with random hexamers. TCRdb cleaned the public reads at Q25 with fastp, built clones with MiXCR and kept in-frame beta chains. CDR3 protein duplicates are merged, each entry listing the most common genes and DNA. For this sample there are around 300,000 distinct CDR3 sequences; 85% appear just once. The ten largest account for 0.21% of the sample. Material: CD8+ T cells from PBMCs. The receptors here all came from a human donor with multiple sclerosis.

The rearrangement joins TRBV6-5 to TRBJ1-4, with D unclear. Per the germline V gene, CDR1 is MNHEY and CDR2 is SVGAGI. Trimming stripped 0 bases from V and 0 bases from J, with 11 bases between. The length of the CDR3 is 17 residues. The CDR3 protein is CASSYSTSPATNEKLFF. CDR3 DNA: TGTGCCAGCAGTTACTCGACAAGCCCTGCAACTAATGAAAAACTGTTTTTT.

This sequence joins TRBV4-1 and TRBJ1-1, with TRBD1 matching 7 bases. This CDR3 is 16 amino acids long. The germline CDR1 and CDR2 sequences are MGHRA and YSYEKL. Trimming cost V 6 bases and J 3 bases; bases outside gene matches: 13. CDR3 nucleotides: TGCGCCAGCAGGGGCGCCGGGACAGAGCCATACACTGAAGCTTTCTTT. This sequence encodes CASRGAGTEPYTEAFF.

The chain couples TRBV12-3 or TRBV12-4 to TRBJ2-3, with 7 nucleotides matching TRBD2. Trimming took 4 bases from V and 0 from J; bases not matched to a gene: 19. The CDR3 sequence is 20 residues long. CDR3 sequence reads: CASSSPMGGSPTTSTDTQYF. In DNA, the CDR3 is TGTGCCAGCAGTTCCCCGATGGGCGGGAGCCCTACCACTAGCACAGATACGCAGTATTTT.

The chain carries TRBV19 and TRBJ2-7; perhaps D is TRBD1 or TRBD2 (7 bases each). Germline V CDR1 and CDR2: LNHDA, SQIVND (reference sequence). The germline V and J ends were trimmed by 6 bases and 2 bases, with 11 bases remaining between them. The CDR3 length is 13 residues. The CDR3 sequence: CASSPGGAYEQYF. CDR3 bases: TGTGCCAGTAGCCCAGGGGGGGCCTACGAGCAGTACTTC.